This entry lists 20 T cell receptor beta chains sequenced from one sample in a study of shared clonotypes between healthy human individuals. The table came from immunoSEQ multiplex PCR; TCRdb's copy has only in-frame clones and leaves some out. Counted here are about 1,900,000 clones, roughly 94% occurring once; the ten biggest clones make up 0.95% to 1.5%. CD8 cells regarded as naive lacked CD45RO, were positively chosen for CCR7, and omitted terminally differentiated effector memory CD45RA+ cells. The material sequenced was naive CD8+ T cells sorted from blood. The source of these receptors is a man between 18 and 35 years old in good health.

Turning to this clone: Different DNA sequences within this sample yield the same CDR3. V is TRBV6-1 and J is TRBJ2-5; D may match TRBD1 or TRBD2 (5 bases each). The CDR3 totals 14 residues. Germline loops: CDR1 MNHNS, CDR2 SASEGT. Deletions cut 1 base from V and 5 bases from J, with 11 bases between. CDR3 bases: TGTGCCAGCAGTGAAGGACCGGGGCGGGAGACCCAGTACTTC. It encodes CASSEGPGRETQYF.

The chain uses TRBV5-6 and TRBJ2-6; D remains ambiguous. V was pared by 0 bases and J by 6 bases, with 13 bases between. Looked up from germline, CDR1 is SGHDT and CDR2 is YYEEEE. There are 16 residues in the CDR3. The CDR3 DNA follows: TGTGCCAGCAGCTTGGACTCCTACCCCTTGGCCAACGTCCTGACTTTC. It yields the protein CASSLDSYPLANVLTF.

This chain links TRBV27 with TRBJ2-5, with D possibly TRBD2 on 7 matching bases. Trimming stripped 5 bases from V and 4 bases from J, with 26 bases between. Germline CDR1 MNHEY, CDR2 SMNVEV (reference sequence). The CDR3 loop spans 18 amino acids. CDR3 region: CASSPLAVRTAGGETQYF. The CDR3 DNA reads as TGTGCCAGCAGTCCGCTAGCGGTCCGGACAGCCGGGGGAGAGACCCAGTACTTC.

This clone was observed a few times. This chain joins TRBV11-3 and TRBJ1-1; D is unresolved. Per germline, CDR1 SGHNT and CDR2 YENEEA. Deletions cut 1 base from V and 4 bases from J, with 4 bases between. There are 12 residues in the CDR3. Here the CDR3 reads CASSLAGTEAFF. The CDR3 coding sequence is TGTGCCAGCAGCTTAGCGGGCACTGAAGCTTTCTTT.

The chain employs TRBV28 and TRBJ2-1; D perhaps matches TRBD2 (6 bases). Trimming removed 6 bases from V and 3 bases from J, with 12 bases in between. This CDR3 contains 14 residues. Germline CDR1 and CDR2: MDHEN and SYDVKM. The CDR3 nucleotides are TGTGCCAGCAGCACGGGACTTAACTACAATGAGCAGTTCTTC. Translated: CASSTGLNYNEQFF.

The chain has TRBV7-6 and TRBJ2-2, with D perhaps TRBD2 (5 bases). CDR3 size: 13 residues. Trimming took 3 bases from V and 6 from J, leaving 8 bases between them. Germline V gene sequence: CDR1 SGHVS, CDR2 FNYEAQ. The CDR3 DNA is TGTGCCAGCAGCTTTGCGGGTTCCGGGGAGCTGTTTTTT. Translated, it gives CASSFAGSGELFF.

In regard to this clone: At the DNA level, this CDR3 is encoded by other sequences in the same sample as well. The CDR3 loop is CASSQERTSGTYEQYF. In DNA, the CDR3 is TGCGCCAGCAGCCAAGAAAGGACTAGCGGAACCTACGAGCAGTACTTC. V gene TRBV4-1 combines with J gene TRBJ2-7; 10 positions match TRBD2. The CDR3 runs 16 residues. The junction had 4 bases not matched to a gene; V was cut back by 0 bases and J by 2 bases. CDR1 and CDR2 (germline): MGHRA, YSYEKL.

The DNA for the CDR3 is TGTGCCAGCAGCCCACCGTACCAAGAGACCCAGTACTTC. Translating it yields CASSPPYQETQYF. This sequence joins TRBV7-9 and TRBJ2-5; no definite D call. Trimming took off 5 bases at V and 0 bases at J, with 7 bases between the two ends. The germline V gene has CDR1 SEHNR and CDR2 FQNEAQ (reference sequence). The CDR3 loop spans 13 amino acids.

The chain recombines TRBV2 with TRBJ2-7; TRBD2 might be the D (5 bases). Trimming left V 3 bases short and J 9 bases short, with 15 bases between. Germline CDR1 is SNHLY and CDR2 is FYNNEI. The CDR3 spans 13 residues. The CDR3 DNA reads TGTGCCAGCAGTGAGAGCGGCGAGTTGGGGCAGTACTTC. Protein product: CASSESGELGQYF.

In the case of this clone: Different DNA sequences within this sample yield the same CDR3. The genes are TRBV19 and TRBJ1-2; D unresolved. This CDR3 has 13 amino acids. Trimming cost V 5 bases and J 2 bases, with 9 bases left between them. Germline loops: CDR1 LNHDA, CDR2 SQIVND (reference sequence). CDR3 nucleotides: TGTGCCAGTAGTCCCGGCCCAAACTATGGCTACACCTTC. Its translation is CASSPGPNYGYTF.

The chain employs TRBV7-6 and TRBJ2-1, with a weak D call TRBD2 (6 bases). This CDR3 spans 15 amino acids. V dropped 1 base and J dropped 6 bases, with 13 bases sitting between them. Germline-derived CDR1 and CDR2 are SGHVS and FNYEAQ. The CDR3 here is CASSLELAPSNEQFF. The CDR3 bases are TGTGCCAGCAGCTTAGAACTAGCTCCCAGCAATGAGCAGTTCTTC.

This chain uses TRBV18 with TRBJ2-7, with D possibly called TRBD1 or TRBD2 (5 bases each). This CDR3 comprises 14 residues. Germline lookup yields CDR1 KGHSH and CDR2 LQKENI. V gave up 5 bases and J gave up 1 base, with 12 bases separating them. The CDR3 loop reads CASSSDRLSYEQYF. CDR3 nucleotide sequence: TGTGCCAGCTCATCTGACAGACTATCCTACGAGCAGTACTTC. Together with reference TRBV18 and TRBJ2-7, the CDR3 gives the full variable domain: NAGVMQNPRHLVRRRGQEARLRCSPMKGHSHVYWYRQLPEEGLKFMVYLQKENIIDESGMPKERFSAEFPKEGPSILRIQQVVRGDSAAYFCASSSDRLSYEQYFGPGTRLTVT.

The rearrangement uses TRBV4-1 and TRBJ1-1; no definite D call. The CDR3 runs 16 residues. V was trimmed by 4 bases and J by 1 base, leaving 16 bases between them. Looked up from germline, CDR1 is MGHRA and CDR2 is YSYEKL. CDR3 loop: CASSLVVTVRNTEAFF. CDR3 DNA sequence: TGCGCCAGCAGCCTAGTGGTGACGGTAAGGAACACTGAAGCTTTCTTT.

The chain joins TRBV5-4 to TRBJ1-4; tentatively, D is TRBD1 (5 bases). The CDR3 consists of 15 residues. V was clipped by 4 bases and J by 1 base, with 11 bases between them. Germline V gene lookup returns CDR1 SGHNT and CDR2 YYREEE (reference sequence). The CDR3 DNA reads TGTGCCAGCAGCCGGGGGGAGCGAACTAATGAAAAACTGTTTTTT. It codes for CASSRGERTNEKLFF.

The V call is TRBV11-2, the J call TRBJ1-1, with D possibly TRBD1 on 5 matching bases. V was shortened by 5 bases and J by 5 bases, with 15 bases between the two germline ends. Germline loops: CDR1 SGHAT, CDR2 FQNNGV. This CDR3 contains 14 residues. CDR3 bases: TGTGCCAGCAGCCCGGCAGGGTGGGGTACTGAAGCTTTCTTT. The encoded protein is CASSPAGWGTEAFF.

This chain connects TRBV7-9 to TRBJ2-5, with D perhaps matching TRBD1 or TRBD2 (5 bases each). Trimming removed 3 bases at V and 3 bases at J, with 11 bases between. This CDR3 region has 14 residues. Germline CDR1 reads SEHNR; CDR2 reads FQNEAQ (reference sequence). The CDR3 reads CASSFRDGEETQYF. CDR3 in DNA: TGTGCCAGCAGCTTCAGGGACGGGGAAGAGACCCAGTACTTC.

With regard to this clone: Other DNA sequences from this sample encode an identical CDR3 as well. This rearrangement joins TRBV7-9 to TRBJ2-7, with D unresolved. The CDR3 covers 13 residues. V was clipped by 1 base and J by 4 bases, with 8 bases between them. Per germline, CDR1 SEHNR and CDR2 FQNEAQ (reference sequence). CDR3 region: CASSLVVSYEQYF. The CDR3 DNA follows: TGTGCCAGCAGCTTAGTGGTTTCGTACGAGCAGTACTTC.

The chain links TRBV27 to TRBJ2-3; 9 bases are a match to TRBD2. The J segment lost 2 bases and the V segment lost 5 bases, leaving 8 bases of the junction unmatched. Germline CDR1 is MNHEY and CDR2 is SMNVEV (reference sequence). There are 16 residues in the CDR3. CDR3 sequence reads: CASSLQRGAFTDTQYF. As DNA, the CDR3 is TGTGCCAGCAGTCTTCAGCGGGGGGCATTCACAGATACGCAGTATTTT.

As concerns this clone: Other DNA sequences from this sample encode an identical CDR3 as well. The chain recombines TRBV9 with TRBJ2-1; TRBD2 might be the D (6 bases). Per the germline V gene, CDR1 is SGDLS and CDR2 is YYNGEE. CDR3 length equals 15 residues. Trimming stripped 0 bases from V and 5 bases from J, with 12 bases between. CDR3 bases: TGTGCCAGCAGCGTAGGGGGGACTGGTCACAATGAGCAGTTCTTC. It yields the protein CASSVGGTGHNEQFF.

In its sample, this clone was seen once. The chain joins TRBV4-3 to TRBJ1-2; D unresolved. The CDR3 covers 14 residues. Germline CDR1 reads LGHNA; CDR2 reads YSLEER. Trimming removed 0 bases from V and 5 bases from J, with 10 bases in between. CDR3 nucleotides: TGCGCCAGCAGCCAAGATGTTATCTCGTATGGCTACACCTTC. Translated: CASSQDVISYGYTF.